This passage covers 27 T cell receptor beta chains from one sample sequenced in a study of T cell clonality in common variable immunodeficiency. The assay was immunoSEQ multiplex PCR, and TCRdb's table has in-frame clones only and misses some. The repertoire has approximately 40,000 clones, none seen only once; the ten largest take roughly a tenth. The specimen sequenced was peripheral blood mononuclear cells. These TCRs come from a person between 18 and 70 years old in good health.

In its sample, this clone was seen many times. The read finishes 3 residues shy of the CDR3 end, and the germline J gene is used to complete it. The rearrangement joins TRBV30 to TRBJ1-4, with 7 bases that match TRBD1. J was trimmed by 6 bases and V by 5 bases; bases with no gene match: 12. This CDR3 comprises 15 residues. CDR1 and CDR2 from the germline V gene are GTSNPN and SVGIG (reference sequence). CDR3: CAWDILGTEDEKLFF. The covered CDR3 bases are TGTGCCTGGGACATTCTAGGGACAGAAGATGAAAAA. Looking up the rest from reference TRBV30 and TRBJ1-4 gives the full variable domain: SQTIHQWPATLVQPVGSPLSLECTVEGTSNPNLYWYRQAAGRGLQLLFYSVGIGQISSEVPQNLSASRPQDRQFILSSKKLLLSDSGFYLCAWDILGTEDEKLFFGSGTQLSVL.

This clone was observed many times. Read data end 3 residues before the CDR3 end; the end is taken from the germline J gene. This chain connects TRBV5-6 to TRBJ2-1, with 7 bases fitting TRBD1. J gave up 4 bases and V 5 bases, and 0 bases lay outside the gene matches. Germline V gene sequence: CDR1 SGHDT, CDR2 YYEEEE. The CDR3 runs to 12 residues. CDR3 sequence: CASRTGYNEQFF. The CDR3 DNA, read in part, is TGTGCCAGCAGGACAGGGTACAATGAG.

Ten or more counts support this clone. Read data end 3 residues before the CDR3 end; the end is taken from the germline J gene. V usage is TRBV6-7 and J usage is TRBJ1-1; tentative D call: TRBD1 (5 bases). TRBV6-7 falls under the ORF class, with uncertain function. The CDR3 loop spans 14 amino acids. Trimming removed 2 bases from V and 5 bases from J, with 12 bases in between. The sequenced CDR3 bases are TGTGCCAGCAGTTACGCCACAAAGGGGACTGAA. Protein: CASSYATKGTE. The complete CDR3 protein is CASSYATKGTEAFF.

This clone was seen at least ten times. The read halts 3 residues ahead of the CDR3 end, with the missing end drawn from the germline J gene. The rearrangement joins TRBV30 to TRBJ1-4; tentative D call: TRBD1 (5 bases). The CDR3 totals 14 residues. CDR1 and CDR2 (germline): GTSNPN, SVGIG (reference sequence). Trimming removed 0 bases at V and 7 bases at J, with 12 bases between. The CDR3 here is CAWSVGAGGEKLFF. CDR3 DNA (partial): TGTGCCTGGAGTGTCGGGGCCGGGGGTGAAAAA.

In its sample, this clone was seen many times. CDR3 DNA (partial): TGCGCCAGCAGCCAGAGACAGACCCCTAATGAAAAA. Protein product: CASSQRQTPNEK. The whole CDR3 region reads CASSQRQTPNEKLFF. This sequence joins TRBV4-1 and TRBJ1-4; TRBD1 might be the D (5 bases). The CDR3 goes on 3 residues after the read ends, and that part is filled in from the germline J gene. CDR3 length: 15 residues. The V gene lost 3 bases and the J gene lost 3 bases, with 11 bases spanning the gap. The germline V gene has CDR1 MGHRA and CDR2 YSYEKL.

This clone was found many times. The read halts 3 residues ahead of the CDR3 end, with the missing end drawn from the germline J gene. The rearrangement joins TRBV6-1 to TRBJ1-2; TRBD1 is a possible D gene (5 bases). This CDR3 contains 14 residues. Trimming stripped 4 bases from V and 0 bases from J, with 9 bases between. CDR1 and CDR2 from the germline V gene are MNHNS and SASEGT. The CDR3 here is CASSVTGANYGYTF. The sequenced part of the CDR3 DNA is TGTGCCAGCAGTGTTACAGGAGCTAACTATGGC.

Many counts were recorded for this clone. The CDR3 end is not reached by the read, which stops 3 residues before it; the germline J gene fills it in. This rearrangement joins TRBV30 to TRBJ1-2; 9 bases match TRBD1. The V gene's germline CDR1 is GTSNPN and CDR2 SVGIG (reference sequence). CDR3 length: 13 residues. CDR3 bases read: TGTGCCTGGACCCTTGGACAGGGGCGAGGC. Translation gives CAWTLGQGRG. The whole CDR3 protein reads CAWTLGQGRGYTF.

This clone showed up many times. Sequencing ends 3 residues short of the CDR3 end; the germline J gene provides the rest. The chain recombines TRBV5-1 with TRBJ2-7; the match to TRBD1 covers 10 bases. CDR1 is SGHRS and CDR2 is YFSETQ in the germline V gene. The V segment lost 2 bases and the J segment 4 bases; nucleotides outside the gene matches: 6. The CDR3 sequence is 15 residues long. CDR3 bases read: TGCGCCAGCAGCTTCGGACAGGGGGGGTGGTACGAG. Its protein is CASSFGQGGWYE. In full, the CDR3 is CASSFGQGGWYEQYF. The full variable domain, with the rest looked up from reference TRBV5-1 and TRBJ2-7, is KAGVTQTPRYLIKTRGQQVTLSCSPISGHRSVSWYQQTPGQGLQFLFEYFSETQRNKGNFPGRFSGRQFSNSRSEMNVSTLELGDSALYLCASSFGQGGWYEQYFGPGTRLTVT.

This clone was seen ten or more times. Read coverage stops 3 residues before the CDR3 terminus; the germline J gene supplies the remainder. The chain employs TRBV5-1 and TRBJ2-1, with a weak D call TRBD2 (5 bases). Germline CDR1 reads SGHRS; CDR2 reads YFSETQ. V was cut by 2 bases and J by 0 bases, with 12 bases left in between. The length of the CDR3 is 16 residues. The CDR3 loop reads CASSFSLANSYNEQFF. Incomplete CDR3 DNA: TGCGCCAGCAGCTTCTCGTTAGCGAACTCCTACAATGAG.

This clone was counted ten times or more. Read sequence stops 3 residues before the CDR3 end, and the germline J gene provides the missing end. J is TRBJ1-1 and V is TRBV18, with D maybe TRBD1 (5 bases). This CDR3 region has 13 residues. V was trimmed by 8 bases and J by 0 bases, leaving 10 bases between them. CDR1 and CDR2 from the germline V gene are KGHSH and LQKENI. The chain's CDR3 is CASTRGVNTEAFF. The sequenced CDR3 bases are TGTGCCAGCACGAGGGGCGTGAACACTGAA. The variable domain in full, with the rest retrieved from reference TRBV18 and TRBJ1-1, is NAGVMQNPRHLVRRRGQEARLRCSPMKGHSHVYWYRQLPEEGLKFMVYLQKENIIDESGMPKERFSAEFPKEGPSILRIQQVVRGDSAAYFCASTRGVNTEAFFGQGTRLTVV.

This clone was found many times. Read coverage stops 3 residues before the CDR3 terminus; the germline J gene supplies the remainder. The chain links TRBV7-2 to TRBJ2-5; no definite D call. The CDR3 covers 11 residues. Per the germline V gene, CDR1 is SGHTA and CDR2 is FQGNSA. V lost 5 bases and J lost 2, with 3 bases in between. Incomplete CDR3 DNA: TGTGCCAGCAGCCTTCAAGAGACC. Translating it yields CASSLQET. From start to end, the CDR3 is CASSLQETQYF.

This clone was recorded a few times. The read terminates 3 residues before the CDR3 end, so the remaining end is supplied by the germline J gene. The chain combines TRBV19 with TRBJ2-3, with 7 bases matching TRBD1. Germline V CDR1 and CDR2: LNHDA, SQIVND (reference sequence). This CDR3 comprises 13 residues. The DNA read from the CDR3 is TGTGCCAGCTCCGGGACAGTTAATCAGCCG. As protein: CASSGTVNQP. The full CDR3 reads CASSGTVNQPQYF.

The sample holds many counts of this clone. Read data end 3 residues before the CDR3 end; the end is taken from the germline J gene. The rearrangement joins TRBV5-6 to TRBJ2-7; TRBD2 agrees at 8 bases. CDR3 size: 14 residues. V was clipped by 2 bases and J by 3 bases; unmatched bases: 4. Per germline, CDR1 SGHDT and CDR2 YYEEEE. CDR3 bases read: TGTGCCAGCAGCTTACTAGCGGATTTCTACGAG. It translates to CASSLLADFYE. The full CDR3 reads CASSLLADFYEQYF.

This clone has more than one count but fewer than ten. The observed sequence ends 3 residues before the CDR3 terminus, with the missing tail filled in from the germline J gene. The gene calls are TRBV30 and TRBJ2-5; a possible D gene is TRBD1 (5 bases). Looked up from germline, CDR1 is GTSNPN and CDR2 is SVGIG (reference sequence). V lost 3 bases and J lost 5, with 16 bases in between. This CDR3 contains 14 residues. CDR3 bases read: TGTGCCTGGAGCCCGAAAGGGGTCCCGGAGACC. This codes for CAWSPKGVPET. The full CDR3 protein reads CAWSPKGVPETQYF.

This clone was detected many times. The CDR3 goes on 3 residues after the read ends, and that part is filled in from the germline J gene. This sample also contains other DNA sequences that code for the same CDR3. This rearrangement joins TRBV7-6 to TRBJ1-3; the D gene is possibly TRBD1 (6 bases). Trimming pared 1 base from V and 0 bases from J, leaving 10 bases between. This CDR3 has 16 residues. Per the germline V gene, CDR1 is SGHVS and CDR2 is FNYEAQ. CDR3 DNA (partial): TGTGCCAGCAGCTTAGGACAGGAGATCTCTGGAAACACC. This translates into CASSLGQEISGNT. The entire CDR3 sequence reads CASSLGQEISGNTIYF.

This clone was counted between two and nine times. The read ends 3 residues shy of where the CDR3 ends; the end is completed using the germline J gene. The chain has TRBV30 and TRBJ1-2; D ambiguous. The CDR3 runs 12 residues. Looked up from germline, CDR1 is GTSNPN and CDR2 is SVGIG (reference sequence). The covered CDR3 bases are TGTGCCTGTAGCGGGAGTGTAGATACC. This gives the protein CACSGSVDT. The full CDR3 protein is CACSGSVDTYTF.

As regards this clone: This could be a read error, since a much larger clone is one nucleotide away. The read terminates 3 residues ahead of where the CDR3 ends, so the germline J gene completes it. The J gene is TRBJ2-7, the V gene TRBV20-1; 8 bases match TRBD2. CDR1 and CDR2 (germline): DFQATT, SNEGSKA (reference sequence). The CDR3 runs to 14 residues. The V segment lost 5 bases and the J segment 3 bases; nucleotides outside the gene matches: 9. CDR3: CSAGSGRIGYEQYF. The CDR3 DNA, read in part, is TGCAGTGCTGGAAGCGGGAGAATAGGCTACGAG.

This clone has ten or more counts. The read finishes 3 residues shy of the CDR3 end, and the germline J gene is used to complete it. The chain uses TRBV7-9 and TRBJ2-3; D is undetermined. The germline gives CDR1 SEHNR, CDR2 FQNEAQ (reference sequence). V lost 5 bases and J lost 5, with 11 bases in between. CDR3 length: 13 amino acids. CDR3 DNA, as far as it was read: TGTGCCAGCAGCGCCGTCCCGGGAGATACG. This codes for CASSAVPGDT. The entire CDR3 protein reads CASSAVPGDTQYF.

The DNA read from the CDR3 is TGTGCCAGCAGCCTCAGAGGGGGCGAAGACTACGAG. Residues: CASSLRGGEDYE. The CDR3 in its entirety is CASSLRGGEDYEQYF. V gene TRBV7-3 combines with J gene TRBJ2-7, with 7 nucleotides matching TRBD1. Read coverage stops 3 residues before the CDR3 terminus; the germline J gene supplies the remainder. The ends lost 5 bases at V and 3 bases at J; junction bases unmatched: 10. The CDR3 length is 15 residues. The germline V gene encodes CDR1 SGHTA and CDR2 FQGTGA.

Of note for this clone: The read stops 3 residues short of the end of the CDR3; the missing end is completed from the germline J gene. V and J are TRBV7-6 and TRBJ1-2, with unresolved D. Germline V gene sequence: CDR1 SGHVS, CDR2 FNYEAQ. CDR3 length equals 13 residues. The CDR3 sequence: CASSPLVADTYTF. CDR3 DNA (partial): TGTGCCAGCAGCCCCCTGGTCGCAGATACC.

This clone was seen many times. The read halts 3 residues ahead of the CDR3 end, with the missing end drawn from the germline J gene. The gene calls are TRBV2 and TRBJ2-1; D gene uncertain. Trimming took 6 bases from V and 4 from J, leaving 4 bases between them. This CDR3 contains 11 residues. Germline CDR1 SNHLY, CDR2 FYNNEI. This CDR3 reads CASRQYNEQFF. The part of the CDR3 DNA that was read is TGTGCCAGCAGGCAGTACAATGAG.

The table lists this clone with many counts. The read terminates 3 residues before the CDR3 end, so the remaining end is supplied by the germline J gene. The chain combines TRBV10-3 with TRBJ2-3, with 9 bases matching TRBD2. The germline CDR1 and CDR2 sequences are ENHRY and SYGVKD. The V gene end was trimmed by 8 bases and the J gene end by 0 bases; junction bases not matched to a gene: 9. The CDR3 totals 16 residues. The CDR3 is CAIPEVTSGSTDTQYF. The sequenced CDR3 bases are TGTGCCATCCCAGAAGTGACTAGCGGTAGCACAGATACG.

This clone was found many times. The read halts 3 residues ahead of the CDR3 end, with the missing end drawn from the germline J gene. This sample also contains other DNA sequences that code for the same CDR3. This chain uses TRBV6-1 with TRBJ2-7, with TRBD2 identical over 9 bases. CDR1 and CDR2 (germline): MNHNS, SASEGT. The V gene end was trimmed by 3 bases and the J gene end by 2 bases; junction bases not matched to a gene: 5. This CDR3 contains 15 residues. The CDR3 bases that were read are TGTGCCAGCAGTGAGGGGGGACTAGCCCCCTACGAG. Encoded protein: CASSEGGLAPYE. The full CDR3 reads CASSEGGLAPYEQYF.

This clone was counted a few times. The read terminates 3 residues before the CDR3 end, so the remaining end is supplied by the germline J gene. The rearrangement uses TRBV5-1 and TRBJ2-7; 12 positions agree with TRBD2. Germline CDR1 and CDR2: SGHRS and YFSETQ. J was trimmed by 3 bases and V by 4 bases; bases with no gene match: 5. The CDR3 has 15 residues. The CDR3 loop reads CASSDTSGRIYEQYF. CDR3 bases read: TGCGCCAGCAGCGATACTAGCGGGAGGATCTACGAG.

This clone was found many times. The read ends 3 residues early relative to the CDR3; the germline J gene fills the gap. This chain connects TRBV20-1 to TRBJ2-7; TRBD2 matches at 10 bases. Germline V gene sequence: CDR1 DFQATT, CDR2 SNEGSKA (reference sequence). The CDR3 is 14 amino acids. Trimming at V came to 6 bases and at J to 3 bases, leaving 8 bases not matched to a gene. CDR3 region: CSAVAGGVLYEQYF. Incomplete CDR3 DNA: TGCAGTGCAGTAGCGGGAGGCGTCCTCTACGAG.

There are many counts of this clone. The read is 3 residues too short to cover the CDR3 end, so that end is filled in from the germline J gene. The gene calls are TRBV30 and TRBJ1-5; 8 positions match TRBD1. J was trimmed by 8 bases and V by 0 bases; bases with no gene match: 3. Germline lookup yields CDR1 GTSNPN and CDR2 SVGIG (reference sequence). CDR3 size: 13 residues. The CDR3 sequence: CAWSVAGGKPQHF. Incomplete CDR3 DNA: TGTGCCTGGAGTGTAGCAGGGGGCAAGCCC.

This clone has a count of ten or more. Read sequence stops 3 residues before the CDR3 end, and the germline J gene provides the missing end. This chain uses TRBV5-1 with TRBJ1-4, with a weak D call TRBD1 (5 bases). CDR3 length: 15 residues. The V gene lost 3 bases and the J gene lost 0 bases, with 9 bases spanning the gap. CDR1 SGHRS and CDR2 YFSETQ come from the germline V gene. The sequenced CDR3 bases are TGCGCCAGCAGCTCCTCAGGGACAACTAATGAAAAA. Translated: CASSSSGTTNEK. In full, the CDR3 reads CASSSSGTTNEKLFF.